One T cell receptor (beta chain) is described in this entry. This sample stems from a study of blood T cell repertoires in COVID-19. About the study: The United States, Italy and Spain provided the acute and convalescent COVID-19 samples. In each case, the material was cDNA or gDNA derived from T cells, B-cell-depleted T cells, or PBMCs.

CDR1 SGHDN and CDR2 FVKESK come from the germline V gene. The CDR3 extends over 15 amino acids. The V gene end was trimmed by 4 bases and the J gene end by 0 bases; junction bases not matched to a gene: 1. In the authors' workflow: Amplified reference gene primers provided the basis for estimating nucleated cell counts. Sequencing was performed with immunoSEQ multiplex PCR; in TCRdb, only in-frame clones are kept and a portion is missing. V and J calls and clone size come straight from that table; D and trimming were deduced from the DNA. Of 200,000 to 250,000 clones listed, approximately 78% are singletons.

The sequenced material came from peripheral blood. The clonotype originates from a woman aged 18 to 35 with acute or convalescent COVID-19. V is TRBV14 and J is TRBJ1-1; 11 positions agree with TRBD1. As DNA, the CDR3 is TGTGCCAGCAGCCCGGACAGGGGGCTGAACACTGAAGCTTTCTTT. This encodes CASSPDRGLNTEAFF.